This is a list of T cell receptor beta chains from one sample in a study of blood T cell repertoires in COVID-19. Profiling relied on immunoSEQ multiplex PCR, and the TCRdb table lists in-frame clones only, not all of them. There are some 150,000 clones in the sample; roughly 86% occur only once, and 7.7% lies in the top ten. The sample was peripheral blood. The receptors originated from a man in his forties or fifties who had recovered from COVID-19. CDR3s include the opening cysteine and the closing phenylalanine or tryptophan. The D gene is left open where the match is weak. Where a row states a size, it is once, few, many or the class of an expanded clone; other rows omit it.

V gene	clone size	J gene	D gene	CDR3 protein	CDR3 DNA
TRBV12-3/TRBV12-4	NA	TRBJ1-2	NA	CASSSGRYGYTF	TGTGCCAGCAGTTCGGGAAGATATGGCTACACCTTC
TRBV6-2/TRBV6-3	NA	TRBJ2-1	NA	CASSYSRRAGAYNEQFF	TGTGCCAGCAGTTACTCTCGACGGGCAGGGGCCTACAATGAGCAGTTCTTC
TRBV19	NA	TRBJ2-5	TRBD1	CASRSSRGPETQYF	TGTGCCAGTAGGAGCTCTAGGGGGCCGGAGACCCAGTACTTC
TRBV27	NA	TRBJ2-7	TRBD1	CASNPGQNLYEQYF	TGTGCCAGCAACCCGGGACAGAATCTTTACGAGCAGTACTTC
TRBV5-1	NA	TRBJ1-2	TRBD1	CASSTLRQGSYGYTF	TGCGCCAGCAGCACCCTTCGACAGGGTAGCTATGGCTACACCTTC
TRBV24-1	few	TRBJ2-3	NA	CATSDFSDSSTDTQYF	TGTGCCACCAGTGATTTCTCGGACAGCAGCACAGATACGCAGTATTTT
TRBV6-5	NA	TRBJ1-1	NA	CASSDPGHLNTEAFF	TGTGCCAGCAGCGATCCGGGACACTTGAACACTGAAGCTTTCTTT
TRBV11-3	once	TRBJ2-7	TRBD1	CASRRTGEDEQYF	TGTGCCAGCCGCCGGACAGGGGAGGACGAGCAGTACTTC
TRBV28	NA	TRBJ2-7	TRBD1	CASRTGGYEQYF	TGTGCCAGCCGGACAGGGGGGTACGAGCAGTACTTC
TRBV4-3	NA	TRBJ2-2	NA	CASSHGTGRNTGELFF	TGCGCCAGCAGCCACGGGACTGGTAGGAACACCGGGGAGCTGTTTTTT
TRBV3-1/TRBV3-2	NA	TRBJ2-6	NA	CASSRAGSGANVLTF	TGTGCCAGCAGCCGCGCAGGATCTGGGGCCAACGTCCTGACTTTC
TRBV4-1	NA	TRBJ2-7	TRBD1	CASSQERRQGIYEQYF	TGCGCCAGCAGCCAAGAACGGAGACAGGGGATTTACGAGCAGTACTTC
TRBV2	NA	TRBJ2-7	NA	CASEGYEQYF	TGTGCCAGCGAGGGCTACGAGCAGTACTTC
TRBV5-1	NA	TRBJ1-4	NA	CASSLGSGANEKLFF	TGCGCCAGCAGCTTGGGTTCAGGTGCCAATGAAAAACTGTTTTTT
TRBV5-6	NA	TRBJ2-3	NA	CASSFGTDTQYF	TGTGCCAGCAGCTTCGGCACAGATACGCAGTATTTT
TRBV29-1	NA	TRBJ2-1	NA	CSVLIYNEQFF	TGCAGCGTCCTTATTTACAATGAGCAGTTCTTC
TRBV7-2	NA	TRBJ1-2	NA	CASSLGGVYGYTF	TGTGCCAGCAGCTTAGGGGGGGTCTATGGCTACACCTTC
TRBV28	NA	TRBJ1-5	TRBD1	CASSLWGQGKQPQHF	TGTGCCAGCAGTTTATGGGGACAGGGTAAACAGCCCCAGCATTTT
TRBV11-2	NA	TRBJ2-7	NA	CASSLGGTDLDEQYF	TGTGCCAGCAGCTTAGGGGGGACTGATCTCGACGAGCAGTACTTC
TRBV23-1	once	TRBJ2-7	TRBD2	CASSQLWEGLYEQYF	TGCGCCAGCAGTCAATTATGGGAGGGCCTCTACGAGCAGTACTTC
TRBV21-1	NA	TRBJ2-7	NA	CASSKARGDRAEQYF	TGTGCCAGCAGCAAAGCGCGAGGGGACAGGGCCGAGCAGTACTTC
TRBV6-2/TRBV6-3	NA	TRBJ2-5	TRBD2	CASSYGGGGRQETQYF	TGTGCCAGCAGTTACGGAGGCGGCGGGAGGCAAGAGACCCAGTACTTC
TRBV5-1	NA	TRBJ2-5	NA	CASSLSGIGETQYF	TGCGCCAGCAGCTTGTCAGGGATCGGAGAGACCCAGTACTTC
TRBV9	NA	TRBJ1-2	NA	CASSLHPSQGHRYGYTF	TGTGCCAGCAGCCTCCACCCATCCCAGGGACACCGGTATGGCTACACCTTC
TRBV4-1	NA	TRBJ2-3	TRBD1	CASSRDRGHTDTQYF	TGCGCCAGCAGCCGGGACAGGGGACACACAGATACGCAGTATTTT
TRBV6-5	NA	TRBJ1-6	NA	CASRFQGQKASPLHF	TGTGCCAGCCGATTCCAGGGACAAAAAGCGTCACCCCTCCACTTT
TRBV27	NA	TRBJ2-6	NA	CASNRNSGANVLTF	TGTGCCAGCAATAGAAACTCTGGGGCCAACGTCCTGACTTTC
TRBV9	NA	TRBJ1-1	NA	CASSVEEGDTEAFF	TGTGCCAGCAGCGTAGAAGAGGGGGACACTGAAGCTTTCTTT
TRBV30	NA	TRBJ2-5	NA	CAWSSTGFETQYF	TGTGCCTGGAGTTCAACAGGGTTCGAGACCCAGTACTTC
TRBV28	NA	TRBJ2-2	NA	CASSLGWESPTGELFF	TGTGCCAGCAGTTTAGGGTGGGAGAGCCCTACCGGGGAGCTGTTTTTT
TRBV12-3/TRBV12-4	few	TRBJ1-1	NA	CASSYQGLAEAFF	TGTGCCAGCAGTTATCAGGGGTTGGCTGAAGCTTTCTTT
TRBV7-9	NA	TRBJ1-5	NA	CASKLSNQPQHF	TGTGCCAGCAAACTTAGCAATCAGCCCCAGCATTTT
TRBV11-2	NA	TRBJ2-7	NA	CASSLVPGFGSYEQYF	TGTGCCAGCAGCTTAGTTCCGGGGTTCGGCTCCTACGAGCAGTACTTC
TRBV23-1	NA	TRBJ2-2	TRBD2	CASSQSNQRENTGELFF	TGCGCCAGCAGTCAATCGAACCAGCGGGAGAACACCGGGGAGCTGTTTTTT
TRBV27	NA	TRBJ1-2	NA	CASSLRGTGNYGYTF	TGTGCCAGCAGTTTACGGGGGACGGGTAACTATGGCTACACCTTC
TRBV6-5	NA	TRBJ1-2	NA	CASSYSRDGHGYTF	TGTGCCAGCAGTTACTCGAGAGATGGGCATGGCTACACCTTC
TRBV7-8	NA	TRBJ1-5	NA	CASSPTGSSQPQHF	TGTGCCAGCAGCCCCACAGGTTCTTCTCAGCCCCAGCATTTT